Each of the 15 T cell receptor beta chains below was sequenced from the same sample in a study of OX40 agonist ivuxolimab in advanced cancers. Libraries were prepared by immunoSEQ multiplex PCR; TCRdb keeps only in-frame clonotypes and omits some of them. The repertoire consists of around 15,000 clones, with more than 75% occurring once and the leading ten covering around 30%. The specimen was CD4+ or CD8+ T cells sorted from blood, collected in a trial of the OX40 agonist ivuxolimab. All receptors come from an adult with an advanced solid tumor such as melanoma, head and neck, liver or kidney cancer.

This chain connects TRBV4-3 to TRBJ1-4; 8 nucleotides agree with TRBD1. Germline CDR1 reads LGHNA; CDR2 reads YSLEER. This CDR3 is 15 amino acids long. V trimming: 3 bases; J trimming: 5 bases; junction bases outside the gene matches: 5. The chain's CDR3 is CASSQDRVTNEKLFF. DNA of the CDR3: TGCGCCAGCAGCCAGGACAGGGTGACGAATGAAAAACTGTTTTTT.

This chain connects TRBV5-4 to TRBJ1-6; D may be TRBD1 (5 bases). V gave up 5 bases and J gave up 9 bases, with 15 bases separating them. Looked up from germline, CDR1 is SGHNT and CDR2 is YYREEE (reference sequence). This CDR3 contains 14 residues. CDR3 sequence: CASSTKGSGSPLHF. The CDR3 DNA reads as TGTGCCAGCAGTACCAAGGGGTCTGGTTCACCCCTCCACTTT.

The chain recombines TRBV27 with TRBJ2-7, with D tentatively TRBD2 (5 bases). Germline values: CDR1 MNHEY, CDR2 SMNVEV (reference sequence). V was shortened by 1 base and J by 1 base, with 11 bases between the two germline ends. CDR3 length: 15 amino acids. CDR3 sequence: CASSLLEGLSYEQYF. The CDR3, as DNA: TGTGCCAGCAGTTTATTAGAGGGCCTTTCCTACGAGCAGTACTTC.

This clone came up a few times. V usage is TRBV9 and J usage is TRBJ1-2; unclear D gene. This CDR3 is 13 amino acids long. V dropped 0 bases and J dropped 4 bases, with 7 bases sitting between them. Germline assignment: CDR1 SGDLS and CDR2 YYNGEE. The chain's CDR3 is CASSVGESYGYTF. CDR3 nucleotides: TGTGCCAGCAGCGTAGGTGAAAGCTATGGCTACACCTTC.

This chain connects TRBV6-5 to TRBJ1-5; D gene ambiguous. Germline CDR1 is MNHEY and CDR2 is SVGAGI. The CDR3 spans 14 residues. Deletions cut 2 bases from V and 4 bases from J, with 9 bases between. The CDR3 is CASSYNSFNQPQHF. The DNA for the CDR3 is TGTGCCAGCAGTTACAACAGTTTTAATCAGCCCCAGCATTTT.

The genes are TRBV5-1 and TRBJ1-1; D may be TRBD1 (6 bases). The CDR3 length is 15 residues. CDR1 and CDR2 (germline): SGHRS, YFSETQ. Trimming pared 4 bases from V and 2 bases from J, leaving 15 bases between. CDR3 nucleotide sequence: TGCGCCAGCAGCGCGGACCAGGGGCGCAACACTGAAGCTTTCTTT. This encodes CASSADQGRNTEAFF.

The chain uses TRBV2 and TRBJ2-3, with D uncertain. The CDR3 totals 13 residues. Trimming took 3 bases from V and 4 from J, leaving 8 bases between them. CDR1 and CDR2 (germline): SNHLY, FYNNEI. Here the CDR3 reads CASSDLPADTQYF. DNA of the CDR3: TGTGCCAGCAGTGATCTGCCCGCAGATACGCAGTATTTT.

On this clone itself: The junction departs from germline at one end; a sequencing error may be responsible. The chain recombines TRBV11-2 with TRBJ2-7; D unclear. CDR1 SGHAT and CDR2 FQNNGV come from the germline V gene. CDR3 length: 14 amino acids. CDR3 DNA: TGCGCCAGCAGCCAAGCCGGGTGGGACTACGAGCAGTACTTC. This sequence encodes CASSQAGWDYEQYF.

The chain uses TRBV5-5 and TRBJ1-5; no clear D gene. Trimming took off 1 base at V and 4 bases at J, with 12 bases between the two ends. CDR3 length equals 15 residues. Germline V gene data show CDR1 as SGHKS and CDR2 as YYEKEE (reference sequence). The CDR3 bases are TGTGCCAGCAGCTTGTCCGACCAGCTGAATCAGCCCCAGCATTTT. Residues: CASSLSDQLNQPQHF.

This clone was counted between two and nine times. The CDR3 DNA follows: TGTGCCAGCAAGGGAGTCCACAATGAGCAGTTCTTC. Protein: CASKGVHNEQFF. The rearrangement joins TRBV7-9 to TRBJ2-1; weak D call: TRBD2 (5 bases). V gave up 7 bases and J gave up 5 bases, with 9 bases separating them. The CDR3 length is 12 residues. In germline, CDR1 is SEHNR, CDR2 FQNEAQ (reference sequence).

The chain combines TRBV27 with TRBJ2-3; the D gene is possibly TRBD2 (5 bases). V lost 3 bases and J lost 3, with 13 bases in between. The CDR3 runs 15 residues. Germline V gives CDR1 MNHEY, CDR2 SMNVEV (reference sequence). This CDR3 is CASSFRDSPTDTQYF. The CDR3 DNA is TGTGCCAGCAGTTTCCGGGATTCACCGACAGATACGCAGTATTTT.

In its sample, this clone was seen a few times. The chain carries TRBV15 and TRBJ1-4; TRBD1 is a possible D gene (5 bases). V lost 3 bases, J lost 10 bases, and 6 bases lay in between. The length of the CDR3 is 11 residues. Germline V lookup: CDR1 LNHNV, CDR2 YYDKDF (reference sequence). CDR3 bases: TGTGCCACCAGCAGTGGGGGAAAACTGTTTTTT. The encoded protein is CATSSGGKLFF.

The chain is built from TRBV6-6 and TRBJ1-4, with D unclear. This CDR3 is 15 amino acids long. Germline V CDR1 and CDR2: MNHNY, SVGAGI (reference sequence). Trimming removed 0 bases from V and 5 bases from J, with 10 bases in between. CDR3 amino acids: CASSYSRVLNEKLFF. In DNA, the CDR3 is TGTGCCAGCAGTTACTCTCGGGTTTTAAATGAAAAACTGTTTTTT.

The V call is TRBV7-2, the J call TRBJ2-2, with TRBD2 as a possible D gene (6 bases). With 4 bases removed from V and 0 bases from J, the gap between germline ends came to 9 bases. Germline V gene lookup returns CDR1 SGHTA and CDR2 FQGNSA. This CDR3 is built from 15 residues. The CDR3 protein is CASSWRLANTGELFF. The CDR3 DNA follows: TGTGCCAGCAGCTGGAGACTAGCGAACACCGGGGAGCTGTTTTTT.

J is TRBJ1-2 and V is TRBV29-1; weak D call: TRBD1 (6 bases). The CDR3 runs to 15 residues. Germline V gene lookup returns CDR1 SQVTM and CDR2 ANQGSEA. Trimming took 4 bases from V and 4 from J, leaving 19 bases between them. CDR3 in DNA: TGCAGCGTTGGCGTGAGCGTCCGGGACACCTATGGCTACACCTTC. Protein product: CSVGVSVRDTYGYTF. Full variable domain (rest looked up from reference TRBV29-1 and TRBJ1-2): SAVISQKPSRDICQRGTSLTIQCQVDSQVTMMFWYRQQPGQSLTLIATANQGSEATYESGFVIDKFPISRPNLTFSTLTVSNMSPEDSSIYLCSVGVSVRDTYGYTFGSGTRLTVV.